The 20 T cell receptor beta chains listed next were all sequenced from one sample in a study of CD8 T cells in ankylosing spondylitis (TCRdb year 2017). The library was made by 5' RACE. Sequencing used an Illumina HiSeq 2500. TCRdb passed the public sequencing reads through fastp at Q25 and MiXCR, retaining productive beta sequences. Here each entry gathers all rows of one CDR3 protein and keeps the most common genes and DNA. In this sample the table shows some 200,000 distinct CDR3 sequences, about 26% of which occur a single time. The ten largest account for under 8% of the sample. The sample taken for sequencing was blood, either unsorted or a sorted T cell fraction (not recorded which). These receptors all stem from a male donor with ankylosing spondylitis or in good health (not recorded which).

This clonotype was seen repeatedly, ten times or more. The CDR3 sequence: CASSPGGGSDSSYNEQFF. The DNA for the CDR3 is TGTGCCAGCAGCCCAGGCGGGGGGTCGGATAGCTCCTACAATGAGCAGTTCTTC. The chain uses TRBV11-2 and TRBJ2-1; 8 bases agree with TRBD2. Trimming at V came to 5 bases and at J to 0 bases, leaving 12 bases not matched to a gene. The CDR3 has 18 residues. Germline values: CDR1 SGHAT, CDR2 FQNNGV.

This rearrangement joins TRBV21-1 to TRBJ2-7; TRBD2 is the table's D call, not checked against the DNA. TRBV21-1 is recorded as a pseudogene. The CDR3 is 13 amino acids. For the CDR3, the DNA is TGTGCCAGCACCTTAGCGGCATCCTACGAGCAGTACTTC. The encoded protein is CASTLAASYEQYF.

The V and J genes are TRBV29-1 and TRBJ1-4; D is ambiguous. With 1 base removed from V and 0 bases from J, the gap between germline ends came to 9 bases. Germline CDR1 and CDR2: SQVTM and ANQGSEA. The CDR3 runs 15 residues. CDR3 nucleotide sequence: TGCAGCGTTGAAGGGCAATCTGCAACTAATGAAAAACTGTTTTTT. It encodes CSVEGQSATNEKLFF.

The J gene is TRBJ2-3, the V gene TRBV24-1; weak D call: TRBD2 (6 bases). Trimming pared 9 bases from V and 0 bases from J, leaving 12 bases between. From germline, CDR1 is KGHDR and CDR2 SFDVKD. CDR3 length equals 14 residues. CDR3 in DNA: TGTGCCACCGGTATGGCGGGGAGCACAGATACGCAGTATTTT. This gives the protein CATGMAGSTDTQYF.

For this clonotype: A read error may be the cause here, since a much bigger clone is one base away. The chain couples TRBV6-5 to TRBJ1-5; D is uncertain. In germline, CDR1 is MNHEY, CDR2 SVGAGI. The CDR3 has 19 amino acids. The CDR3 protein is CASTYSIPGGSGRNQPQHF. The CDR3, as DNA: TGTGCCAGCACTTACTCGATACCCGGCGGTAGCGGACGAAATCAGCCCCAGCATTTT.

As concerns this clonotype: A much larger clone is a single base away; this may be a read error. The chain uses TRBV20-1 and TRBJ2-5; 11 nucleotides match TRBD2. The CDR3 is made up of 17 amino acids. Losses at the gene ends were 1 base for V and 3 bases for J; bases not matched to a gene: 10. Germline-derived CDR1 and CDR2 are DFQATT and SNEGSKA (reference sequence). CDR3 sequence: CSARAIPRLAGKETQYF. The CDR3 DNA follows: TGCAGTGCTAGAGCTATACCGAGACTAGCGGGGAAAGAGACCCAGTACTTC.

In its sample, this clonotype was seen a few times. V usage is TRBV20-1 and J usage is TRBJ2-1, with 7 bases fitting TRBD1. This CDR3 contains 14 residues. Per germline, CDR1 DFQATT and CDR2 SNEGSKA (reference sequence). Trimming at V came to 5 bases and at J to 4 bases, leaving 8 bases not matched to a gene. The CDR3 spells CSAQTGRGYNEQFF. For the CDR3, the DNA is TGCAGTGCTCAGACAGGGCGCGGGTACAATGAGCAGTTCTTC.

J is TRBJ2-5 and V is TRBV20-1, with 7 bases matching TRBD1. CDR3 size: 14 residues. The germline V gene encodes CDR1 DFQATT and CDR2 SNEGSKA (reference sequence). V dropped 5 bases and J dropped 8; count of bases not matched to a gene: 14. CDR3 sequence reads: CSAGRDLQGGTQYF. In nucleotides, the CDR3 is TGCAGTGCTGGCCGGGACCTCCAAGGGGGCACCCAGTACTTC.

This clonotype was picked up many times. The V call is TRBV12-3 or TRBV12-4, the J call TRBJ2-3; D gene unclear. V was cut by 6 bases and J by 4 bases, with 14 bases left in between. This CDR3 is 14 amino acids long. DNA for the CDR3: TGTGCCAGCAGCCCCCCCGGCCGGCCAGATACGCAGTATTTT. Amino acids: CASSPPGRPDTQYF.

The V gene is TRBV18, the J gene TRBJ1-1; D may be TRBD1 (5 bases). Germline V gene sequence: CDR1 KGHSH, CDR2 LQKENI. This CDR3 contains 15 residues. V dropped 4 bases and J dropped 0 bases, with 12 bases sitting between them. The CDR3 DNA is TGTGCCAGCTCACTAAAACAGGAAATGAACACTGAAGCTTTCTTT. The encoded protein is CASSLKQEMNTEAFF.

The chain recombines TRBV6-5 with TRBJ2-3; D gene unclear. Germline lookup yields CDR1 MNHEY and CDR2 SVGAGI. Trimming removed 0 bases from V and 4 bases from J, with 5 bases in between. The CDR3 loop spans 13 amino acids. The DNA for the CDR3 is TGTGCCAGCAGTTACTCTATCGCAGATACGCAGTATTTT. It encodes CASSYSIADTQYF.

The V call is TRBV9, the J call TRBJ2-3, with a weak D call TRBD2 (6 bases). The V gene lost 0 bases and the J gene lost 4 bases, with 9 bases spanning the gap. This CDR3 has 14 amino acids. From germline, CDR1 is SGDLS and CDR2 YYNGEE. CDR3: CASSVVSGADTQYF. The CDR3 DNA reads as TGTGCCAGCAGCGTAGTTTCGGGGGCAGATACGCAGTATTTT.

The chain combines TRBV7-2 with TRBJ2-5, with a weak D call TRBD1 (5 bases). The CDR3 is 14 residues long. Trimming cost V 4 bases and J 0 bases, with 9 bases left between them. Germline CDR1 SGHTA, CDR2 FQGNSA. The CDR3 region is CASSSGKYQETQYF. The CDR3 coding sequence is TGTGCCAGCAGCTCAGGGAAGTACCAAGAGACCCAGTACTTC.

This clonotype has only a few counts. The chain couples TRBV4-2 to TRBJ2-3; TRBD2 matches 8 bases. The CDR3 is 15 amino acids. Looked up from germline, CDR1 is LGHNA and CDR2 is YNFKEQ. After removal of 2 bases from V and 3 bases from J, the junction contained 4 bases not matched to a gene. Here the CDR3 reads CASSQMIAGTDTQYF. CDR3 DNA sequence: TGTGCCAGCAGCCAAATGATAGCGGGAACAGATACGCAGTATTTT.

This clonotype has more than one count but fewer than ten. V usage is TRBV10-3 and J usage is TRBJ1-5; 8 positions agree with TRBD1. Germline V gives CDR1 ENHRY, CDR2 SYGVKD. The CDR3 has 14 residues. After removal of 3 bases from V and 4 bases from J, the junction contained 2 bases not matched to a gene. The CDR3, as DNA: TGTGCCATCAGTGAACAGGGGGTGAATCAGCCCCAGCATTTT. Encoded protein: CAISEQGVNQPQHF.

This clonotype was counted at least ten times. The CDR3 nucleotides read TGCGCCAGCAGCTTGCAACAGCCGAACACTGAAGCTTTCTTT. Its protein is CASSLQQPNTEAFF. The chain links TRBV5-1 to TRBJ1-1; D is unresolved. Germline V gives CDR1 SGHRS, CDR2 YFSETQ. V shed 1 base and J shed 1 base, with 8 bases lying between them. The CDR3 has 14 amino acids.

This clonotype was observed a handful of times. V usage is TRBV29-1 and J usage is TRBJ2-1; D not resolved. Germline V lookup: CDR1 SQVTM, CDR2 ANQGSEA. V lost 8 bases and J 0 bases, leaving 20 bases between the germline ends. This CDR3 has 16 residues. CDR3 amino acids: CSHSKARSSSYNEQFF. Here the CDR3 DNA reads TGCAGCCACTCCAAGGCGCGGTCAAGCTCCTACAATGAGCAGTTCTTC.

In its sample, this clonotype was seen many times. This chain connects TRBV20-1 to TRBJ2-1, with a tentative D call TRBD2 (6 bases). Between the trimmed V and J ends, which lost 5 bases and 7 bases, there was a span of 18 bases. The CDR3 contains 14 residues. The germline CDR1 and CDR2 sequences are DFQATT and SNEGSKA (reference sequence). This CDR3 is CSAFRDSRTNEQFF. The CDR3, as DNA: TGCAGTGCTTTCCGGGACTCCCGGACGAATGAGCAGTTCTTC.

This rearrangement joins TRBV4-3 to TRBJ2-5; D ambiguous. V lost 1 base to trimming and J lost 4 bases, with 13 bases between them. Germline CDR1 reads LGHNA; CDR2 reads YSLEER. The CDR3 length is 15 residues. CDR3 sequence: CASSQGALTGETQYF. In DNA, the CDR3 is TGCGCCAGCAGCCAAGGAGCATTAACGGGAGAGACCCAGTACTTC.

The chain recombines TRBV7-3 with TRBJ2-3, with TRBD2 matching over 7 bases. The CDR3 has 14 residues. V shed 5 bases, J shed 2 bases, and the junction held 4 bases outside the gene matches. Germline V gene data show CDR1 as SGHTA and CDR2 as FQGTGA. In DNA, the CDR3 is TGTGCCAGCAGCCCGGGACTACCCACAGATACGCAGTATTTT. Protein product: CASSPGLPTDTQYF.